This passage covers 21 T cell receptor beta chains from one sample sequenced in a study of identifying expanded T cells in peripheral blood (dated by TCRdb to the late 2010s). Receptor amplification or capture employed the immunoSEQ multiplex PCR assay. The table was pulled from immuneACCESS by TCRdb, which kept in-frame rearrangements only. Such tables lose some clones; where checked, under half of the loss comes from unresolved V genes, and the rest has no known cause. This sample gives about 100,000 clones in total; approximately 88% of them show up just once. The top ten clones comprise just over 5.5% of the sample. The sample comprised blood. The receptor source for this set is a person aged 18-70 years in good health.

The chain joins TRBV18 to TRBJ1-1; 8 bases match TRBD1. The V and J ends lost 0 bases and 0 bases, in that order; junction bases with no gene match: 3. Germline V gene data show CDR1 as KGHSH and CDR2 as LQKENI. This CDR3 has 16 residues. For the CDR3, the DNA is TGTGCCAGCTCACCACCGACAGGGGCCCTGAACACTGAAGCTTTCTTT. It translates to CASSPPTGALNTEAFF.

J is TRBJ2-7 and V is TRBV5-1; 8 bases agree with TRBD1. The CDR3 consists of 14 residues. Germline V gene lookup returns CDR1 SGHRS and CDR2 YFSETQ. J gave up 7 bases and V 2 bases, and 8 bases lay outside the gene matches. The CDR3, as DNA: TGCGCCAGCAGCTTTCAGGACAGGGCGGGGGAGCAGTACTTC. Translation gives CASSFQDRAGEQYF.

The chain recombines TRBV7-8 with TRBJ1-1; D not resolved. With 1 base removed from V and 2 bases from J, the gap between germline ends came to 8 bases. This CDR3 has 14 residues. Germline V lookup: CDR1 SGHVS, CDR2 FQNEAQ. CDR3 coding DNA: TGTGCCAGCAGCTTAGTGGGCAGAAACACTGAAGCTTTCTTT. This codes for CASSLVGRNTEAFF.

This chain uses TRBV10-3 with TRBJ1-3, with 7 bases matching TRBD1. The CDR3 is 15 amino acids. V dropped 6 bases and J dropped 0; count of bases not matched to a gene: 5. Germline CDR1 and CDR2: ENHRY and SYGVKD. The CDR3 is CAISPGQLSGNTIYF. In nucleotides, the CDR3 is TGTGCCATCAGCCCGGGACAGCTCTCTGGAAACACCATATATTTT.

As to this clone: The junction departs from the called germline gene at one end, perhaps through a read error. The V and J genes are TRBV2 and TRBJ2-1, with D unresolved. The CDR3 runs to 13 residues. Germline V CDR1 and CDR2: SNHLY, FYNNEI. In nucleotides, the CDR3 is TGTGCCAGCATTGAAAGCTCCTACAATGAGCAGTTCTTC. Residues: CASIESSYNEQFF.

This chain joins TRBV6-5 and TRBJ1-2; 10 bases align to TRBD1. Germline V CDR1 and CDR2: MNHEY, SVGAGI. This CDR3 is built from 15 residues. Trimming at V came to 6 bases and at J to 0 bases, leaving 4 bases not matched to a gene. DNA for the CDR3: TGTGCCAGCAGGACAGGGGGCACAGCTAACTATGGCTACACCTTC. The encoded protein is CASRTGGTANYGYTF.

The V call is TRBV28, the J call TRBJ1-2, with D tentatively TRBD1 (5 bases). This CDR3 contains 12 residues. Deletions cut 4 bases from V and 6 bases from J, with 9 bases between. Germline lookup yields CDR1 MDHEN and CDR2 SYDVKM. CDR3 residues: CASSSPGHGYTF. The DNA of the CDR3 is TGTGCCAGCAGTTCGCCGGGGCATGGCTACACCTTC.

The rearrangement links TRBV5-4 to TRBJ1-1; TRBD1 agrees at 7 bases. The CDR3 spans 14 residues. V gave up 4 bases and J gave up 4 bases; unmatched junction bases: 7. Germline-derived CDR1 and CDR2 are SGHNT and YYREEE (reference sequence). The CDR3, as DNA: TGTGCCAGCAGCCCCACCGACAGGGTCACTGAAGCTTTCTTT. It translates to CASSPTDRVTEAFF.

This clone has only one observation. V and J are TRBV7-2 and TRBJ2-7; D could derive from TRBD1 or TRBD2 (5 bases each). CDR1 is SGHTA and CDR2 is FQGNSA in the germline V gene. V gave up 1 base and J gave up 3 bases, with 16 bases separating them. There are 16 residues in the CDR3. CDR3 region: CASSLGIGAVDYEQYF. Written as DNA, the CDR3 is TGTGCCAGCAGCTTAGGGATCGGGGCAGTAGACTACGAGCAGTACTTC.

V and J are TRBV5-4 and TRBJ2-3; 11 bases map to TRBD2. Germline CDR1 reads SGHNT; CDR2 reads YYREEE (reference sequence). The CDR3 is 16 residues long. The trim removed 3 bases at V and 9 bases at J, leaving 12 bases unmatched. CDR3 protein: CASSSVIAGGPETQYF. The DNA of the CDR3 is TGTGCCAGCAGCTCCGTTATAGCGGGGGGGCCCGAGACGCAGTATTTT.

The chain joins TRBV19 to TRBJ1-1; no clear D. The CDR3 consists of 15 residues. Per the germline V gene, CDR1 is LNHDA and CDR2 is SQIVND (reference sequence). Trimming left V 5 bases short and J 1 base short, with 14 bases between. CDR3 protein: CASSPFQLRNTEAFF. CDR3 nucleotide sequence: TGTGCCAGTAGTCCCTTCCAGCTTAGGAACACTGAAGCTTTCTTT.

The chain is built from TRBV12-5 and TRBJ1-1, with D perhaps TRBD1 (5 bases). Germline V gene sequence: CDR1 LGHNT, CDR2 FRNRAP. This CDR3 comprises 13 residues. V lost 7 bases to trimming and J lost 5 bases, with 14 bases between them. The CDR3 DNA is TGTGCTAGTGCCTTATTGGAGGGGACTGAAGCTTTCTTT. It specifies CASALLEGTEAFF. The full variable domain, in which reference TRBV12-5 and TRBJ1-1 provide the parts outside the CDR3, is DARVTQTPRHKVTEMGQEVTMRCQPILGHNTVFWYRQTMMQGLELLAYFRNRAPLDDSGMPKDRFSAEMPDATLATLKIQPSEPRDSAVYFCASALLEGTEAFFGQGTRLTVV.

The gene calls are TRBV12-5 and TRBJ1-2, with 8 bases fitting TRBD1. The CDR3 length is 19 residues. The ends lost 6 bases at V and 7 bases at J; junction bases unmatched: 25. CDR1 LGHNT and CDR2 FRNRAP come from the germline V gene. The CDR3 DNA reads TGTGCTAGTGGCCCCTCGGGGGACAGGCTTCGTCTCAGGGGTTTTGGCTACACCTTC. Translated, it gives CASGPSGDRLRLRGFGYTF.

The chain couples TRBV5-1 to TRBJ1-1; D gene uncertain. The germline V and J ends were trimmed by 3 bases and 1 base, with 16 bases remaining between them. This CDR3 region has 16 residues. Germline lookup yields CDR1 SGHRS and CDR2 YFSETQ. The CDR3 is CASSSNQGRANTEAFF. Written as DNA, the CDR3 is TGCGCCAGCAGCTCAAACCAAGGTAGGGCGAACACTGAAGCTTTCTTT.

The gene calls are TRBV6-5 and TRBJ1-5, with a weak D call TRBD1 (5 bases). In germline, CDR1 is MNHEY, CDR2 SVGAGI. The CDR3 extends over 14 amino acids. V lost 9 bases, J lost 1 base, and 13 bases lay in between. The CDR3 DNA reads as TGTGCCAGTACGCCGGGGGGGAGCAATCAGCCCCAGCATTTT. This translates into CASTPGGSNQPQHF.

This chain links TRBV6-5 with TRBJ1-5, with a possible D match to TRBD1 (6 bases). Looked up from germline, CDR1 is MNHEY and CDR2 is SVGAGI. V was cut by 0 bases and J by 5 bases, with 14 bases left in between. This CDR3 contains 16 residues. The DNA of the CDR3 is TGTGCCAGCAGTTACTCGGGGGGGCTCGGAGATCAGCCCCAGCATTTT. Translated, it gives CASSYSGGLGDQPQHF.

This clone was recorded only once. The chain recombines TRBV7-9 with TRBJ1-1; D might be TRBD1 (6 bases). CDR1 and CDR2 from the germline V gene are SEHNR and FQNEAQ (reference sequence). The CDR3 contains 15 residues. The V end lost 2 bases, the J end lost 6 bases, and 16 bases lay between the germline ends. CDR3 residues: CASSLIPGVAPEAFF. In DNA form, the CDR3 reads TGTGCCAGCAGCTTAATTCCAGGGGTAGCGCCTGAAGCTTTCTTT.

The chain employs TRBV19 and TRBJ2-1, with D possibly matching TRBD2 (6 bases). The CDR3 sequence is 14 residues long. CDR1 is LNHDA and CDR2 is SQIVND in the germline V gene (reference sequence). Trimming stripped 10 bases from V and 6 bases from J, with 19 bases between. The CDR3 nucleotides are TGTGCCATATCGGGACTGGGAGGTTCCAATGAGCAGTTCTTC. It encodes CAISGLGGSNEQFF.

This clone was recorded a few times. The chain has TRBV10-3 and TRBJ2-3; perhaps TRBD1 as D (5 bases). CDR3 length: 14 amino acids. Trimming took off 2 bases at V and 3 bases at J, with 9 bases between the two ends. The germline V gene has CDR1 ENHRY and CDR2 SYGVKD. The DNA for the CDR3 is TGTGCCATCAGTGAGGGGGCGAGGACAGATACGCAGTATTTT. It codes for CAISEGARTDTQYF.

This clone was detected only once. J is TRBJ1-5 and V is TRBV7-8, with D unresolved. Per germline, CDR1 SGHVS and CDR2 FQNEAQ. The V and J ends lost 1 base and 2 bases respectively, with 15 bases between them. This CDR3 is 17 amino acids long. CDR3 region: CASSLVDTPGGNQPQHF. The CDR3 DNA follows: TGTGCCAGCAGCTTAGTAGACACCCCGGGCGGCAATCAGCCCCAGCATTTT.

The rearrangement uses TRBV13 and TRBJ2-2; the D is unclear. CDR3 length: 12 amino acids. The V gene's germline CDR1 is PRHDT and CDR2 FYEKMQ (reference sequence). V dropped 5 bases and J dropped 0 bases, with 1 base sitting between them. The chain's CDR3 is CASSTNTGELFF. DNA for the CDR3: TGTGCCAGCAGCACGAACACCGGGGAGCTGTTTTTT.